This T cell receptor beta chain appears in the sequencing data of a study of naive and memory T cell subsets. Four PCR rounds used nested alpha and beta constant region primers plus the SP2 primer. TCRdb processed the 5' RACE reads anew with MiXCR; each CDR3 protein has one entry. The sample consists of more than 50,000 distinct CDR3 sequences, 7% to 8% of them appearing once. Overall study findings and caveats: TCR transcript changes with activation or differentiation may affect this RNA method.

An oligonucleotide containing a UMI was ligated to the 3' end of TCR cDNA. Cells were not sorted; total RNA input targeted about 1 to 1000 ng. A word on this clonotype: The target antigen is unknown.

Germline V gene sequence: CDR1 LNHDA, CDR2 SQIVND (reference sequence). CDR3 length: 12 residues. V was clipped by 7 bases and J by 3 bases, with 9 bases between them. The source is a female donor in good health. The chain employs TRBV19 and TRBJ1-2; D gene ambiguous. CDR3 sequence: CASMYADYGYTF. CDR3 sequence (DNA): TGTGCCAGTATGTATGCGGACTATGGCTACACCTTC.